This T cell receptor (beta chain) was identified during a study of T cells in Graves' hyperthyroidism and ophthalmopathy. Overall study: Sampling of peripheral blood happened at initial diagnosis, prior to any treatment. Study results and caveats: With a median lead of about six months before onset, the model predicted ophthalmopathy. Blood samples included most of the expanded thyroid clonotypes exceeding 0.001.

The CDR3 is made up of 13 amino acids. V shed 4 bases and J 10 bases; nucleotides not matched to a gene: 5. The CDR3 regions of TCR beta were amplified from RNA transcripts. Primed by the HTBI set, a first-round RT-PCR was run on the TCR CDR3. In TCRdb, the multiplex PCR reads were re-called with MiXCR into one record per CDR3 protein. In the table there are hundreds of thousands of distinct CDR3 sequences, about a sixth of which are singletons. Ophthalmopathy cases met thresholds of Clinical Activity Score at least 3, NOSPECS grade at least 4 and duration under 3 months. This clonotype was seen ten or more times. Its antigen is currently unknown.

The genes are TRBV12-3 or TRBV12-4 and TRBJ2-1, with TRBD2 identical over 9 bases. This sequence was found in a woman between 35 and 50 years old with Graves' ophthalmopathy. Source material: blood. The CDR3 DNA sequence: TGTGCCAGCAGTTCCGCGGGAGGGATCGAGCAGTTCTTC. Residues: CASSSAGGIEQFF.